The 14 T cell receptor beta chains given below trace back to one sample, sequenced in a study of CD8 T cells in ankylosing spondylitis. TCRdb ran MiXCR on the 5' RACE reads and lists one entry per CDR3 protein. Counted here are 300,000 to 350,000 distinct CDR3 sequences, around 20% occurring once; the ten biggest clones make up about 3.7%. Material for sequencing was blood, either unsorted or a sorted T cell fraction (not recorded which). These receptors came from a female donor with ankylosing spondylitis or in good health (not recorded which).

This clonotype has only a few counts. This chain connects TRBV6-2 or TRBV6-3 to TRBJ2-1; D might be TRBD2 (5 bases). The germline V and J ends were trimmed by 2 bases and 5 bases, with 19 bases remaining between them. CDR1 and CDR2 (germline): MNHEY, SVGEGT. The CDR3 is 17 amino acids. The CDR3 coding sequence is TGTGCCAGCAGTTACCGGGCTTTGAGGGTCGACAACAATGAGCAGTTCTTC. Amino acids: CASSYRALRVDNNEQFF.

This clonotype was counted a few times. This chain uses TRBV9 with TRBJ2-2; D unresolved. Germline CDR1 is SGDLS and CDR2 is YYNGEE. This CDR3 is built from 13 residues. V was cut by 1 base and J by 6 bases, with 7 bases left in between. The DNA of the CDR3 is TGTGCCAGCAGCGTAAAGGCGTCCGGGGAGCTGTTTTTT. Translating gives CASSVKASGELFF. The whole variable domain, remainder taken from reference TRBV9 and TRBJ2-2, is DSGVTQTPKHLITATGQRVTLRCSPRSGDLSVYWYQQSLDQGLQFLIQYYNGEERAKGNILERFSAQQFPDLHSELNLSSLELGDSALYFCASSVKASGELFFGEGSRLTVL.

In this sample, this clonotype turned up many times. V gene TRBV11-2 combines with J gene TRBJ2-5; perhaps TRBD1 as D (6 bases). CDR3 length: 15 amino acids. In germline, CDR1 is SGHAT, CDR2 FQNNGV. V was cut by 2 bases and J by 3 bases, with 13 bases left in between. In DNA, the CDR3 is TGTGCCAGCAGCTTATCTGGGGGCCGGGAAGAGACCCAGTACTTC. Its translation: CASSLSGGREETQYF.

The V call is TRBV4-3, the J call TRBJ2-7, with 11 nucleotides matching TRBD2. The length of the CDR3 is 19 residues. V shed 4 bases, J shed 4 bases, and the junction held 18 bases outside the gene matches. Germline-derived CDR1 and CDR2 are LGHNA and YSLEER. This CDR3 reads CASSPYPGGLAGGVYEQYF. CDR3 DNA: TGCGCCAGCAGCCCTTACCCCGGGGGGCTAGCGGGAGGCGTATACGAGCAGTACTTC.

This clonotype occurred a few times. This chain uses TRBV6-2 or TRBV6-3 with TRBJ1-3; 7 nucleotides agree with TRBD1. The germline CDR1 and CDR2 sequences are MNHEY and SVGEGT. The CDR3 runs to 15 residues. With V trimmed by 10 bases and J by 0 bases, 9 bases remained unmatched. Here the CDR3 DNA reads TGTGCCACCGCACAGGGGCCGAGCTCTGGAAACACCATATATTTT. Translation: CATAQGPSSGNTIYF.

This clonotype was counted a few times. This sequence joins TRBV6-1 and TRBJ2-7; 15 bases line up with TRBD2. From germline, CDR1 is MNHNS and CDR2 SASEGT. The CDR3 sequence is 20 residues long. The V and J ends lost 4 bases and 3 bases, in that order; junction bases with no gene match: 16. The CDR3 loop reads CASSGPPGLAGGLQDYEQYF. CDR3 DNA: TGTGCCAGCAGTGGACCCCCGGGACTAGCGGGAGGCCTGCAGGACTACGAGCAGTACTTC.

The chain uses TRBV7-6 and TRBJ2-1; the D call may be TRBD1 or TRBD2 (7 bases each). The germline gives CDR1 SGHVS, CDR2 FNYEAQ. This CDR3 is built from 13 residues. V was shortened by 5 bases and J by 15 bases, with 20 bases between the two germline ends. This CDR3 is CASSLSGGVAWFF. The DNA for the CDR3 is TGTGCCAGCAGCCTATCAGGGGGGGTTGCTTGGTTCTTC.

The chain carries TRBV28 and TRBJ2-7; TRBD2 matches at 10 bases. The CDR3 sequence is 14 residues long. V was pared by 5 bases and J by 9 bases, with 10 bases of the junction left unmatched. Germline CDR1 and CDR2: MDHEN and SYDVKM. The CDR3 nucleotides are TGTGCCAGCAGTCACCAGCTAGCGGGAGTAGGGCAGTACTTC. It specifies CASSHQLAGVGQYF.

The chain employs TRBV7-8 and TRBJ2-7; 8 bases fit TRBD2. J was trimmed by 7 bases and V by 5 bases; bases with no gene match: 7. The CDR3 sequence is 13 residues long. From germline, CDR1 is SGHVS and CDR2 FQNEAQ. CDR3 bases: TGTGCCAGCAGCCACGGGAGGGGGTATGAGCAGTACTTC. It encodes CASSHGRGYEQYF.

J is TRBJ2-1 and V is TRBV5-1, with D unresolved. Trimming took 4 bases from V and 10 from J, leaving 12 bases between them. The CDR3 length is 12 residues. Germline assignment: CDR1 SGHRS and CDR2 YFSETQ. This CDR3 reads CASSPGVGEQFF. The CDR3 DNA sequence: TGCGCCAGCAGCCCGGGCGTGGGGGAGCAGTTCTTC.

The gene calls are TRBV20-1 and TRBJ1-1, with D possibly matching TRBD1 (5 bases). CDR3 size: 13 residues. V was pared by 3 bases and J by 3 bases, with 11 bases between. The germline CDR1 and CDR2 sequences are DFQATT and SNEGSKA (reference sequence). CDR3 nucleotides: TGCAGTGCTAGGTGGGGGGATCACACTGAAGCTTTCTTT. Amino acids: CSARWGDHTEAFF.

J is TRBJ2-7 and V is TRBV6-1; the D is unclear. The CDR3 is made up of 12 amino acids. Trimming pared 0 bases from V and 2 bases from J, leaving 2 bases between. Per germline, CDR1 MNHNS and CDR2 SASEGT. For the CDR3, the DNA is TGTGCCAGCAGTGAAGCGACCTACGAGCAGTACTTC. Residues: CASSEATYEQYF.

This chain connects TRBV5-1 to TRBJ2-7; 9 bases map to TRBD1. Germline V gene data show CDR1 as SGHRS and CDR2 as YFSETQ. This CDR3 spans 15 amino acids. After removal of 4 bases from V and 6 bases from J, the junction contained 11 bases not matched to a gene. The CDR3 reads CASSPRDRVGPEQYF. The DNA of the CDR3 is TGCGCCAGCAGCCCCCGGGACAGGGTCGGGCCCGAGCAGTACTTC.

The chain joins TRBV7-2 to TRBJ2-3; TRBD2 matches 7 bases. J was trimmed by 5 bases and V by 5 bases; bases with no gene match: 10. Germline V gene lookup returns CDR1 SGHTA and CDR2 FQGNSA. The CDR3 covers 15 residues. The CDR3 loop is CASSPSGRRIDTQYF. For the CDR3, the DNA is TGTGCCAGCAGCCCTAGCGGCCGGAGAATAGATACGCAGTATTTT.